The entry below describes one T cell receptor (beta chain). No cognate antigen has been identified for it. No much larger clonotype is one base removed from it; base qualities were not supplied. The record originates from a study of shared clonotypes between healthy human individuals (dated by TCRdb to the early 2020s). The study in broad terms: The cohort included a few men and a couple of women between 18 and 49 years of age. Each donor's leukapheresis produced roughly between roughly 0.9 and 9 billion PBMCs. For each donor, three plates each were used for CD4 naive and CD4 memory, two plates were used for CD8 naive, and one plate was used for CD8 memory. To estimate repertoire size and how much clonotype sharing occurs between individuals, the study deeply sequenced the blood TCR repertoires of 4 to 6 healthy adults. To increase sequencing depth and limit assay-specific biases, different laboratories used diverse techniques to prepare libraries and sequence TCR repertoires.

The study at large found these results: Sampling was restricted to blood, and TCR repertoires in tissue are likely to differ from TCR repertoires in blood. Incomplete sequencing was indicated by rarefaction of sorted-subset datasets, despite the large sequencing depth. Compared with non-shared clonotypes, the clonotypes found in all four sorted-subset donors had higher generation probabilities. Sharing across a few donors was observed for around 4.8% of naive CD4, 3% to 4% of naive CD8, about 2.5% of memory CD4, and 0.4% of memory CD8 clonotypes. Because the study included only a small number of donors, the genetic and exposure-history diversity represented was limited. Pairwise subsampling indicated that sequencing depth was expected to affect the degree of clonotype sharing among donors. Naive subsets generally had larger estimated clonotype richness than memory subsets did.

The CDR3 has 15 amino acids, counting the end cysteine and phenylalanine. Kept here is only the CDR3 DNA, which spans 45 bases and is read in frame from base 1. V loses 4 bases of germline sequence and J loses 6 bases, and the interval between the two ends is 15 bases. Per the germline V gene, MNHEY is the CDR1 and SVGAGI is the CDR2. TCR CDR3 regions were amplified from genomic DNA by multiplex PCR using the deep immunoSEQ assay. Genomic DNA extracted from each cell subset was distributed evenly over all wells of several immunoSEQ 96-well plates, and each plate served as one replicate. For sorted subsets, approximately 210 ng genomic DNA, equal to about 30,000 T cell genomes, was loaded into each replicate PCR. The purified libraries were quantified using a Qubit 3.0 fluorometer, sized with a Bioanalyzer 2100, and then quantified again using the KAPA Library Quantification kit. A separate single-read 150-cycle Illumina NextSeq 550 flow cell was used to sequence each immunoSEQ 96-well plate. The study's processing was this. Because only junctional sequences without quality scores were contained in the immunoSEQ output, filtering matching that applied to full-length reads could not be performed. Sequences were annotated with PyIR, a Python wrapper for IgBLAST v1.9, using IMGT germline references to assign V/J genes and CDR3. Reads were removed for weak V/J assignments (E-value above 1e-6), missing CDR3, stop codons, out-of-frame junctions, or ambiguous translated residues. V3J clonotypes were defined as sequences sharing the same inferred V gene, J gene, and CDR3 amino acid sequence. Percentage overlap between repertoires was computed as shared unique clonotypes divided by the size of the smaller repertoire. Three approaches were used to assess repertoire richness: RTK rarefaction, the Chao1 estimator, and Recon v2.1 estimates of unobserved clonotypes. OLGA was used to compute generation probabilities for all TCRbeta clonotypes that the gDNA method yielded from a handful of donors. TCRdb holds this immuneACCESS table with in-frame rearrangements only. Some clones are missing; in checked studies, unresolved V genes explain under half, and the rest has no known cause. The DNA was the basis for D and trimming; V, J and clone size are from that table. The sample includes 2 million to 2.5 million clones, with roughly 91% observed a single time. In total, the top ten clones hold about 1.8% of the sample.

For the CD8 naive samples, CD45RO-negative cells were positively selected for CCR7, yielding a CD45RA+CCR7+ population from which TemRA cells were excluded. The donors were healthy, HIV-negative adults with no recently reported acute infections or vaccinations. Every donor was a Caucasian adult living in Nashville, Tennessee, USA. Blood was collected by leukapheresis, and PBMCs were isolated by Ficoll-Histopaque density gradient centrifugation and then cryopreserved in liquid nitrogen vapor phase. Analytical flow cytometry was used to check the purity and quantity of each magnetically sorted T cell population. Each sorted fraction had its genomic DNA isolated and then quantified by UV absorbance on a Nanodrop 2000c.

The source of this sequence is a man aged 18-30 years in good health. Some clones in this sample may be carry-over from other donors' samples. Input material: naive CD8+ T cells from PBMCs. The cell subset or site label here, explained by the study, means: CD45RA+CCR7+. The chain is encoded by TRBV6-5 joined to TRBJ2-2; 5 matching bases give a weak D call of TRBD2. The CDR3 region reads CASSWEETGAGELFF. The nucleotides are TGTGCCAGCAGTTGGGAAGAAACCGGGGCCGGGGAGCTGTTTTTT.